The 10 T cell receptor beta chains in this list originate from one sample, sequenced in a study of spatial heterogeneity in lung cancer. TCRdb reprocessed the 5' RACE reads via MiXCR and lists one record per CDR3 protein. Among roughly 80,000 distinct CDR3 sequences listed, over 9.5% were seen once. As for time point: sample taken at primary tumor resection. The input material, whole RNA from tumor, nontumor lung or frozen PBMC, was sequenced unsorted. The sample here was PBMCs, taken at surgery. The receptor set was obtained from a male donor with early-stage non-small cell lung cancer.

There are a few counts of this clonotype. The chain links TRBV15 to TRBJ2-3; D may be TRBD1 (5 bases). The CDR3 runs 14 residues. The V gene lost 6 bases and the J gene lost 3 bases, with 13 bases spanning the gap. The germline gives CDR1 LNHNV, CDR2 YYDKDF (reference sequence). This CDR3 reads CATRDTHSTDTQYF. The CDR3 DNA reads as TGTGCCACCAGGGACACGCATTCGACAGATACGCAGTATTTT.

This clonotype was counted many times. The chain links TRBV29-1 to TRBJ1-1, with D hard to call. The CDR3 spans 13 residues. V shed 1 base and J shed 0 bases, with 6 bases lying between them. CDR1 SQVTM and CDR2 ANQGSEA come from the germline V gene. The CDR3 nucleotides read TGCAGCGTTGAAGCAGGAATGAACACTGAAGCTTTCTTT. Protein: CSVEAGMNTEAFF.

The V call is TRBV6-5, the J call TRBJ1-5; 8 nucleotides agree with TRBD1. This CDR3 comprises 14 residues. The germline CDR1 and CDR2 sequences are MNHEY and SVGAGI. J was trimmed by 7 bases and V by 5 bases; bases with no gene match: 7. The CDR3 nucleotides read TGTGCCAGCAGTCTGGACAGGGATTACCAGCCCCAGCATTTT. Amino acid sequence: CASSLDRDYQPQHF.

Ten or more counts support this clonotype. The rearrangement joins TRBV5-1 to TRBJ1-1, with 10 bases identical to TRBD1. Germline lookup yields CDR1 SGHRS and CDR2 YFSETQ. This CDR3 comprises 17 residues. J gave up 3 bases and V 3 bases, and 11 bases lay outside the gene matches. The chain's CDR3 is CASSSPSGTGAYTEAFF. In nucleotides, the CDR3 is TGCGCCAGCAGCTCCCCCTCCGGGACAGGGGCCTACACTGAAGCTTTCTTT.

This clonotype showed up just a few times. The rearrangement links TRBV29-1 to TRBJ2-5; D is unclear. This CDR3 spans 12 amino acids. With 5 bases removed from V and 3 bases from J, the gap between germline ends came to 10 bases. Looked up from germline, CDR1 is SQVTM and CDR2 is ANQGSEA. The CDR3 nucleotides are TGCAGCGTTCGGGCGAGCAAAGAGACCCAGTACTTC. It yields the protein CSVRASKETQYF.

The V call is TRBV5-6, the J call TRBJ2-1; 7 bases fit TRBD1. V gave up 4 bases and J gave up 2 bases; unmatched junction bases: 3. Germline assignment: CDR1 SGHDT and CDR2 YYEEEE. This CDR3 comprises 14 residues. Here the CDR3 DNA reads TGTGCCAGCAGCCCCGGACAGGCCTACAATGAGCAGTTCTTC. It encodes CASSPGQAYNEQFF.

This CDR3 reads CASSRSGSTDTQYF. Here the CDR3 DNA reads TGTGCCAGCAGCCGCTCGGGGAGTACTGATACGCAGTATTTT. The chain recombines TRBV12-3 or TRBV12-4 with TRBJ2-3, with D maybe TRBD2 (5 bases). The germline V and J ends were trimmed by 6 bases and 6 bases, with 16 bases remaining between them. The CDR3 loop spans 14 amino acids.

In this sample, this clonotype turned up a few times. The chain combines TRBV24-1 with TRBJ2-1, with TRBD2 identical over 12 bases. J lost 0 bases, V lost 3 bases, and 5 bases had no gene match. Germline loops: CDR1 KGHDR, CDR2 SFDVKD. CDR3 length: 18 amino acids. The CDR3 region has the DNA TGTGCCACCAGTGATCGGGGACTAGCGGGCCTCTCCTACAATGAGCAGTTCTTC. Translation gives CATSDRGLAGLSYNEQFF.

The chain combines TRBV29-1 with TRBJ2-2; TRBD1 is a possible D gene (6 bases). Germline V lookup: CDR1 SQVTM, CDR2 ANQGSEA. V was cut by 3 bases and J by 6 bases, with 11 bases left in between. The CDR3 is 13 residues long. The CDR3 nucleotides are TGCAGCGTTGATGGGGGCCGCCCCGGGGAGCTGTTTTTT. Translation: CSVDGGRPGELFF.

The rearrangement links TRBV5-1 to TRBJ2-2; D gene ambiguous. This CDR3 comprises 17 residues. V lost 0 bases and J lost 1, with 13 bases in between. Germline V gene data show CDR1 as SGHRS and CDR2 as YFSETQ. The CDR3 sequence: CASSLDHRRRNTGELFF. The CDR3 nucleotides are TGCGCCAGCAGCTTGGATCATCGTCGCAGGAACACCGGGGAGCTGTTTTTT. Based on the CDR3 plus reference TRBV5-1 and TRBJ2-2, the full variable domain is KAGVTQTPRYLIKTRGQQVTLSCSPISGHRSVSWYQQTPGQGLQFLFEYFSETQRNKGNFPGRFSGRQFSNSRSEMNVSTLELGDSALYLCASSLDHRRRNTGELFFGEGSRLTVL.